The sample holds one count of the clone carrying this T cell receptor (beta chain). Its antigen is undetermined. TCRdb passed the RT-PCR reads through MiXCR, listing each CDR3 protein once. This sample has 150,000 to 200,000 distinct CDR3 sequences, with around 9.9% found just once. This entry belongs to a study of response to subunit inactivated influenza vaccine. Study conclusions and caveats: That few new T cells are recruited by each seasonal influenza vaccination was the authors' suggestion.

The CDR3 extends over 18 amino acids. Trimming pared 4 bases from V and 2 bases from J, leaving 23 bases between. The source of this sequence is a man between 45 and 60 years old who received an inactivated influenza vaccine. The sequencing used non-naive T cells sorted from PBMCs, collected roughly 48 days after vaccination. The chain is built from TRBV23-1 and TRBJ2-5; weak D call: TRBD1 (6 bases). TRBV23-1 is an open reading frame, and its role is uncertain. CDR3 loop: CASSPTLGQTTLQETQYF. Here the CDR3 DNA reads TGCGCCAGCAGTCCCACACTCGGACAGACAACCTTACAAGAGACCCAGTACTTC.